This T cell receptor (beta chain) appears in the sequencing data of a study of cytomegalovirus exposure and HLA in healthy donors. The PCR employed 60 Vbeta primers together with 13 Jbeta primers. The data were produced by immunoSEQ multiplex PCR, yet TCRdb's version contains in-frame clones alone and is incomplete. The sample has around 150,000 clones; less than 85% are singletons. The study's findings and limits: A few of the chains that were CMV-associated were confirmed in vitro to be specific for CMV antigens. An analysis was carried out at a later point. It showed that HLA-associated TCR beta chains were more clonally expanded than equally common non-associated chains.

This CDR3 spans 14 amino acids. Germline V gives CDR1 SGHAT, CDR2 FQNNGV. V dropped 5 bases and J dropped 4; count of bases not matched to a gene: 4. With regard to this clone: The target antigen is unknown.

Material for sequencing was PBMCs. The chain recombines TRBV11-2 with TRBJ1-4; 7 bases fit TRBD1. The clonotype originates from a man aged 40-49 years in good health and CMV-seropositive. The CDR3 sequence: CASSPGQNNEKLFF. DNA of the CDR3: TGTGCCAGCAGCCCGGGACAGAATAATGAAAAACTGTTTTTT.